These T cell receptor beta chains were read from a single sample in a study of blood T cell repertoires in COVID-19. Some clones are missing from TCRdb's copy, which holds only in-frame ones; the method was immunoSEQ multiplex PCR. The table includes 270,000 or so clones, roughly 84% detected once. Sequencing used PBMCs or T cells enriched from blood (not recorded which). These TCRs come from a woman aged 45 to 65 who had been exposed to COVID-19. Both conserved end residues are part of each CDR3. A D gene is named only where the DNA matches it firmly.

d_gene: TRBD1
v_gene: TRBV6-4
j_gene: TRBJ1-6
CDR3aa: CASSGGQEYSSYNSPLHF

d_gene: TRBD1
v_gene: TRBV5-4
j_gene: TRBJ2-7
CDR3aa: CASSGGTGPYEQYF

d_gene: -
v_gene: TRBV19
j_gene: TRBJ1-5
CDR3aa: CASQGQGIQPQHF

d_gene: TRBD2
v_gene: TRBV11-1
j_gene: TRBJ2-3
CDR3aa: CASSLKGLAGGHTQYF

d_gene: -
v_gene: TRBV2
j_gene: TRBJ1-5
CDR3aa: CASRGANQPQHF

d_gene: -
v_gene: TRBV4-2
j_gene: TRBJ2-6
CDR3aa: CASSRSDSGANVLTF

d_gene: TRBD1
v_gene: TRBV5-1
j_gene: TRBJ1-1
CDR3aa: CASSLRTGNTEAFF

d_gene: TRBD1
v_gene: TRBV5-4
j_gene: TRBJ2-1
CDR3aa: CASSSRTGGQFF

d_gene: -
v_gene: TRBV24-1
j_gene: TRBJ2-3
CDR3aa: CATSDLRGSTDTQYF

d_gene: TRBD1
v_gene: TRBV9
j_gene: TRBJ1-2
CDR3aa: CASSVVGTAYGYTF

d_gene: -
v_gene: TRBV7-9
j_gene: TRBJ2-1
CDR3aa: CASTRWGVGEQFF

d_gene: -
v_gene: TRBV29-1
j_gene: TRBJ2-5
CDR3aa: CSVVGGTALRETQYF

d_gene: -
v_gene: TRBV14
j_gene: TRBJ2-6
CDR3aa: CASSPSRGTGANVLTF

d_gene: -
v_gene: TRBV2
j_gene: TRBJ1-5
CDR3aa: CASSVFQPQHF

d_gene: TRBD1
v_gene: TRBV6-5
j_gene: TRBJ1-1
CDR3aa: CASKEGAEYTEAFF

d_gene: TRBD2
v_gene: TRBV5-1
j_gene: TRBJ2-3
CDR3aa: CASSWTSGNTDTQYF

d_gene: TRBD2
v_gene: TRBV7-2
j_gene: TRBJ2-1
CDR3aa: CASSSSSGGYNEQFF

d_gene: TRBD1
v_gene: TRBV27
j_gene: TRBJ2-2
CDR3aa: CASRWTGGQVTGELFF

d_gene: -
v_gene: TRBV27
j_gene: TRBJ1-2
CDR3aa: CASSLNGGRYGYTF

d_gene: TRBD1
v_gene: TRBV19
j_gene: TRBJ2-5
CDR3aa: CASSIVHTGGGETQYF

d_gene: -
v_gene: TRBV29-1
j_gene: TRBJ2-1
CDR3aa: CSAEPQGLGQFF

d_gene: TRBD1
v_gene: TRBV5-5
j_gene: TRBJ1-4
CDR3aa: CASSQTGDRLEKLFF

d_gene: -
v_gene: TRBV2
j_gene: TRBJ1-1
CDR3aa: CASRQDRETEAFF

d_gene: -
v_gene: TRBV19
j_gene: TRBJ1-5
CDR3aa: CASIDSRLGDQPQHF

d_gene: -
v_gene: TRBV27
j_gene: TRBJ2-2
CDR3aa: CASSRGGANTGELFF

d_gene: -
v_gene: TRBV24-1
j_gene: TRBJ2-3
CDR3aa: CATSDPRQSTDTQYF

d_gene: -
v_gene: TRBV18
j_gene: TRBJ1-1
CDR3aa: CASSPASEAFF

d_gene: TRBD1
v_gene: TRBV7-2
j_gene: TRBJ2-7
CDR3aa: CASSRDRGSYEQYF

d_gene: -
v_gene: TRBV25-1
j_gene: TRBJ2-3
CDR3aa: CASSDLRDCVSDTQYF

d_gene: -
v_gene: TRBV30
j_gene: TRBJ1-1
CDR3aa: CAWMGRGAAGTEAFF

d_gene: -
v_gene: TRBV24-1
j_gene: TRBJ1-2
CDR3aa: CATSDPGPPAGGYTF

d_gene: TRBD2
v_gene: TRBV27
j_gene: TRBJ2-1
CDR3aa: CASSVTSGGISSSYNEQFF

d_gene: -
v_gene: TRBV21-1
j_gene: TRBJ1-2
CDR3aa: CASSKDRQGRANYGYTF

d_gene: TRBD1
v_gene: TRBV28
j_gene: TRBJ1-1
CDR3aa: CASSWDRGGESTEAFF

d_gene: TRBD1
v_gene: TRBV12-5
j_gene: TRBJ2-1
CDR3aa: CASGLATGSSHYSYNEQFF

d_gene: -
v_gene: TRBV15
j_gene: TRBJ1-3
CDR3aa: CATSRVSESGNTIYF

d_gene: -
v_gene: TRBV5-6
j_gene: TRBJ1-6
CDR3aa: CASSLGTPVGIHF

d_gene: TRBD2
v_gene: TRBV11-2
j_gene: TRBJ2-5
CDR3aa: CASSYRGGRETQYF

d_gene: -
v_gene: TRBV2
j_gene: TRBJ2-2
CDR3aa: CASSRHSPGSNTGELFF

d_gene: -
v_gene: TRBV28
j_gene: TRBJ1-1
CDR3aa: CASSWTASTEAFF

d_gene: TRBD2
v_gene: TRBV7-9
j_gene: TRBJ2-1
CDR3aa: CASTPGGALGEQFF

d_gene: TRBD1
v_gene: TRBV6-5
j_gene: TRBJ1-2
CDR3aa: CASSYTVGRGYGYTF

d_gene: TRBD1
v_gene: TRBV19
j_gene: TRBJ1-6
CDR3aa: CASTPRGQGVSPLHF

d_gene: TRBD1
v_gene: TRBV3-1/TRBV3-2
j_gene: TRBJ2-2
CDR3aa: CASSHGTGTGELFF

d_gene: -
v_gene: TRBV29-1
j_gene: TRBJ1-2
CDR3aa: CSGVQGLGYTF

d_gene: -
v_gene: TRBV7-2
j_gene: TRBJ1-6
CDR3aa: CASSVRGNSPLHF

d_gene: -
v_gene: TRBV10-2
j_gene: TRBJ1-2
CDR3aa: CASSERGGYGYTF

d_gene: -
v_gene: TRBV6-4
j_gene: TRBJ2-1
CDR3aa: CASSEDDEGEEQFF

d_gene: TRBD1
v_gene: TRBV25-1
j_gene: TRBJ1-1
CDR3aa: CASRVDRVTEAFF

d_gene: TRBD1
v_gene: TRBV7-6
j_gene: TRBJ1-1
CDR3aa: CASSPRTGGNTEAFF